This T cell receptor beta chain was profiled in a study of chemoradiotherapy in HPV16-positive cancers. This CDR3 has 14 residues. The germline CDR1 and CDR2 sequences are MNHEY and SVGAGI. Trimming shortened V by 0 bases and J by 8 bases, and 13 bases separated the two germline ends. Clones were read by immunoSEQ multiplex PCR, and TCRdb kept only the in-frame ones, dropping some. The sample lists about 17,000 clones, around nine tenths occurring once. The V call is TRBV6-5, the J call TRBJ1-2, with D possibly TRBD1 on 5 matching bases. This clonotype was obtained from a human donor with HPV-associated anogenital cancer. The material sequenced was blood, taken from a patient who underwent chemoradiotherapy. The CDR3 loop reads CASSYSEGNWGYTF. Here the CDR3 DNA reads TGTGCCAGCAGTTACTCTGAGGGGAATTGGGGCTACACCTTC.